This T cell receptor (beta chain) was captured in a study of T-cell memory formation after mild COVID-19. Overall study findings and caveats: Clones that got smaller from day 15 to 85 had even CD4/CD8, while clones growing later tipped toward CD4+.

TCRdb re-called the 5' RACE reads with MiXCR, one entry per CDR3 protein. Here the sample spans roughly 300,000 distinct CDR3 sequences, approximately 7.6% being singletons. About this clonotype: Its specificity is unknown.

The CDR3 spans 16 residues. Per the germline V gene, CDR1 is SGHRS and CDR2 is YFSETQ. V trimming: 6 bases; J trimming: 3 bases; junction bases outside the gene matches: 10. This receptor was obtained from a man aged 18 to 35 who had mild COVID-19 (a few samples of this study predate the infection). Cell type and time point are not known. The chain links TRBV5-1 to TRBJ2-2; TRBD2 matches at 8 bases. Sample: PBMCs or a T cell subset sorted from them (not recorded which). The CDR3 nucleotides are TGCGCCAGCAAGACCACAGCGGGGGATTACACCGGGGAGCTGTTTTTT. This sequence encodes CASKTTAGDYTGELFF.